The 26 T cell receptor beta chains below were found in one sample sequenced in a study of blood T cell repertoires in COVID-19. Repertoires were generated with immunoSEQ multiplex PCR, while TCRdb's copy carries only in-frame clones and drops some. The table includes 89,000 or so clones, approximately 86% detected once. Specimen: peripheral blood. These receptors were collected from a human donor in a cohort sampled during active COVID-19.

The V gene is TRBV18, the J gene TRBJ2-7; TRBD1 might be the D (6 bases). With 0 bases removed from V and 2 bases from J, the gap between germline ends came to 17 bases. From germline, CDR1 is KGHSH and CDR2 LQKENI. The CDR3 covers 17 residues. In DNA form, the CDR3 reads TGTGCCAGCTCACCACCGCCACAGGGCCCTCGAACCTACGAGCAGTACTTC. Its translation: CASSPPPQGPRTYEQYF.

Here the CDR3 reads CASSVGTSGSGGDTQYF. CDR3 nucleotide sequence: TGTGCCAGCAGCGTCGGGACTAGCGGGAGTGGGGGAGATACGCAGTATTTT. The chain is built from TRBV9 and TRBJ2-3, with TRBD2 matching over 14 bases. Germline V gives CDR1 SGDLS, CDR2 YYNGEE. The CDR3 is 17 amino acids. After removal of 2 bases from V and 5 bases from J, the junction contained 7 bases not matched to a gene. Together with reference TRBV9 and TRBJ2-3, the CDR3 gives the full variable domain: DSGVTQTPKHLITATGQRVTLRCSPRSGDLSVYWYQQSLDQGLQFLIQYYNGEERAKGNILERFSAQQFPDLHSELNLSSLELGDSALYFCASSVGTSGSGGDTQYFGPGTRLTVL.

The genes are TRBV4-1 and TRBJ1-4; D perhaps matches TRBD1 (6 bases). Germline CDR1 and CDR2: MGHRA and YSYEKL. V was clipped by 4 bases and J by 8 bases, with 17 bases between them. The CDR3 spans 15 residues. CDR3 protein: CASSLGPGAEEKLFF. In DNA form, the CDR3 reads TGCGCCAGCAGCCTAGGTCCAGGGGCGGAGGAAAAACTGTTTTTT.

This CDR3 reads CASGLGRTYEQYF. CDR3 DNA sequence: TGTGCCAGTGGTTTGGGCAGGACCTACGAGCAGTACTTC. This chain joins TRBV28 and TRBJ2-7; D is uncertain. This CDR3 region has 13 residues. Between the trimmed V and J ends, which lost 9 bases and 2 bases, there was a span of 14 bases. The germline CDR1 and CDR2 sequences are MDHEN and SYDVKM.

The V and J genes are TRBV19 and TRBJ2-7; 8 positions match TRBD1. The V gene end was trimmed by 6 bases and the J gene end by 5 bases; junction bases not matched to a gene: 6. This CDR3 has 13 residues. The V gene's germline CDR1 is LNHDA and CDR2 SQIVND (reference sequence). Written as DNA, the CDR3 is TGTGCCAGTAGCCGGGACAGGCGGGACGAGCAGTACTTC. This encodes CASSRDRRDEQYF.

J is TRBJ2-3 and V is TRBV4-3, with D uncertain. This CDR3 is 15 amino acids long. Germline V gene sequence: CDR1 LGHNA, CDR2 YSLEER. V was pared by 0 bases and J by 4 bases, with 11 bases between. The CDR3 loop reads CASSQDLRSADTQYF. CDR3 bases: TGCGCCAGCAGCCAAGATCTGCGGTCGGCAGATACGCAGTATTTT.

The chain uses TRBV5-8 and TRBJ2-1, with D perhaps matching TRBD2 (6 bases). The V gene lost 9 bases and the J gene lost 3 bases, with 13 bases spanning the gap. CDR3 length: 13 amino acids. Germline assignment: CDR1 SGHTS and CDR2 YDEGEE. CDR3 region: CANPRDFYNEQFF. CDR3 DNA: TGTGCCAATCCCCGGGACTTCTACAATGAGCAGTTCTTC.

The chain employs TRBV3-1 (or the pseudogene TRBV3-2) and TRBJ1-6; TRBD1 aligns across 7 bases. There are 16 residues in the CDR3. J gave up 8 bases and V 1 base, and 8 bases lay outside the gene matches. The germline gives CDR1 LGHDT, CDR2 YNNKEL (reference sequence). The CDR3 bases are TGTGCCAGCAGCCAAGCAAGCAGGGGGGTGGATTCACCCCTCCACTTT. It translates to CASSQASRGVDSPLHF.

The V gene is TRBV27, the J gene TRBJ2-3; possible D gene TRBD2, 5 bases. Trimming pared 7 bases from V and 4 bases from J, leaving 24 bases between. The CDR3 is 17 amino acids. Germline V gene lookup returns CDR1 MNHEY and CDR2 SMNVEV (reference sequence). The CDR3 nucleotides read TGTGCCAGCACTCACTATCGGGGAACGGATATTGCAGATACGCAGTATTTT. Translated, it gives CASTHYRGTDIADTQYF.

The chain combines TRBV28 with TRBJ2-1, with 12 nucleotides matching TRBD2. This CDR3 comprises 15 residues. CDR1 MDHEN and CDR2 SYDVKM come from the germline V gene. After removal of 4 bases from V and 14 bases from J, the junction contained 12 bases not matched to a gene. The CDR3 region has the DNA TGTGCCAGCAGTTACTCCTCATCTGGACTAGCGGGAAAGTTCTTC. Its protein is CASSYSSSGLAGKFF. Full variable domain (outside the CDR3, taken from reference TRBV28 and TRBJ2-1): DVKVTQSSRYLVKRTGEKVFLECVQDMDHENMFWYRQDPGLGLRLIYFSYDVKMKEKGDIPEGYSVSREKKERFSLILESASTNQTSMYLCASSYSSSGLAGKFFGPGTRLTVL.

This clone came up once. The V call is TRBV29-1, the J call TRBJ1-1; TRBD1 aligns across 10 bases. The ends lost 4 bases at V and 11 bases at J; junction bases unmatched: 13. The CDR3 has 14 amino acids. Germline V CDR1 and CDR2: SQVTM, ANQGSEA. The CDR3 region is CSVGADRGSSEAFF. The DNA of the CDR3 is TGCAGCGTTGGCGCGGACAGGGGGTCCTCGGAGGCTTTCTTT.

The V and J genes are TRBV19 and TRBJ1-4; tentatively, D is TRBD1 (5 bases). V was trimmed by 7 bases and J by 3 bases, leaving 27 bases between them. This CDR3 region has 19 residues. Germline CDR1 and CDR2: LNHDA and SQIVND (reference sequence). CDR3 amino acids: CASKKKMGRVEVANEKLFF. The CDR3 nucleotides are TGTGCCAGTAAGAAGAAAATGGGCAGGGTGGAAGTCGCTAATGAAAAACTGTTTTTT.

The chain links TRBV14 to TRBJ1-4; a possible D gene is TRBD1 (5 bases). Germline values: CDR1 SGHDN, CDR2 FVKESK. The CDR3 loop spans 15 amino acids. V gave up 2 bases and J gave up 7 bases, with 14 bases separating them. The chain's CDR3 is CASSQMGRGGEKLFF. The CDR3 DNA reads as TGTGCCAGCAGCCAAATGGGGAGGGGAGGTGAAAAACTGTTTTTT.

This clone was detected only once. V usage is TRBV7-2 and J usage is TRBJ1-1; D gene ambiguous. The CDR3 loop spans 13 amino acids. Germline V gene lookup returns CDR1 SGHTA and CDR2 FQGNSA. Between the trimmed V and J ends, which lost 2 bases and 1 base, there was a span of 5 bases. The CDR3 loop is CASSLRANTEAFF. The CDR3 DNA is TGTGCCAGCAGCTTACGCGCGAACACTGAAGCTTTCTTT.

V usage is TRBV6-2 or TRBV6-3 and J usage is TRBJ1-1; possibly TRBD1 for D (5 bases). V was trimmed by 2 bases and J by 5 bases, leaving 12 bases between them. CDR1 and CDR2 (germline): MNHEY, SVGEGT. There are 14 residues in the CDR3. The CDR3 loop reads CASSYAGGMTEAFF. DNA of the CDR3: TGTGCCAGCAGTTACGCGGGGGGGATGACTGAAGCTTTCTTT.

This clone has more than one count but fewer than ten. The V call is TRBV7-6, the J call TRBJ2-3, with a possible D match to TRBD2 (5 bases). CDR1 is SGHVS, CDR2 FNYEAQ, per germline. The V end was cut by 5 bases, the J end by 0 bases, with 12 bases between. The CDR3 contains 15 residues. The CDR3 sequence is CASSDYSDSTDTQYF. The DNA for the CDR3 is TGTGCCAGCAGCGACTATTCAGACAGCACAGATACGCAGTATTTT. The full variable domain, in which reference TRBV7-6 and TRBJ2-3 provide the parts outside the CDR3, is GAGVSQSPRYKVTKRGQDVALRCDPISGHVSLYWYRQALGQGPEFLTYFNYEAQQDKSGLPNDRFSAERPEGSISTLTIQRTEQRDSAMYRCASSDYSDSTDTQYFGPGTRLTVL.

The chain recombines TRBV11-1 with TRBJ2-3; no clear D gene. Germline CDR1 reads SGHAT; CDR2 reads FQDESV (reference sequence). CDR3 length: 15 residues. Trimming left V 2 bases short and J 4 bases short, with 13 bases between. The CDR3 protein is CASSLFSRLADTQYF. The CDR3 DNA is TGTGCCAGCAGCTTATTCAGCAGGCTCGCAGATACGCAGTATTTT.

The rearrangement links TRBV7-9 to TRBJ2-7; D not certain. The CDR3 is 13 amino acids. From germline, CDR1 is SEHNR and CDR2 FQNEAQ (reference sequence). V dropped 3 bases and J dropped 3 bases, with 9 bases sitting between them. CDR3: CASSFGESYEQYF. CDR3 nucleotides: TGTGCCAGCAGCTTCGGAGAGAGCTACGAGCAGTACTTC.

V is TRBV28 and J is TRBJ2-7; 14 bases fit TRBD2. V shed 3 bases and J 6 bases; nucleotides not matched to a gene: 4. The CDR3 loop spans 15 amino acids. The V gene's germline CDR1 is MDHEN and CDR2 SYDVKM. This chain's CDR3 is CASSFGTSGRGEQYF. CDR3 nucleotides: TGTGCCAGCAGTTTCGGGACTAGCGGGAGAGGCGAGCAGTACTTC.

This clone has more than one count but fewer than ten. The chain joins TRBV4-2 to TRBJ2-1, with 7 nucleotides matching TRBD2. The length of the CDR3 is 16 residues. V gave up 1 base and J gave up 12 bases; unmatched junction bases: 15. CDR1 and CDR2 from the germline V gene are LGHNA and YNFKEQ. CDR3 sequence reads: CASSQALGGAGEAQFF. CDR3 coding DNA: TGTGCCAGCAGCCAAGCCCTAGGCGGTGCGGGGGAGGCGCAGTTCTTC.

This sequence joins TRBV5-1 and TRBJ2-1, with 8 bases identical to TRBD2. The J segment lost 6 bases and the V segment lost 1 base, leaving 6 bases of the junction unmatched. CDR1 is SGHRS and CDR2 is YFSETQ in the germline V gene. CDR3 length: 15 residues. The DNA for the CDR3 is TGCGCCAGCAGCTTGACTAGCGGCGGAGGCAATGAGCAGTTCTTC. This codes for CASSLTSGGGNEQFF.

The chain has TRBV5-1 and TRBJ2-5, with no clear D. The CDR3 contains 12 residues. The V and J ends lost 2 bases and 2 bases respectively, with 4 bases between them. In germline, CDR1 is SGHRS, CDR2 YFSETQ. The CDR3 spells CASSLRQETQYF. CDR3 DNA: TGCGCCAGCAGCTTACGGCAAGAGACCCAGTACTTC.

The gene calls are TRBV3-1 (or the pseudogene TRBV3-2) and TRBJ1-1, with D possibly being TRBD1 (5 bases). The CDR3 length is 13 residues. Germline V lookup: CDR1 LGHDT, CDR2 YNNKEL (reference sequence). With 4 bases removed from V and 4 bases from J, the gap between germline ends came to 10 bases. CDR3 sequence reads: CASSLQRGTEAFF. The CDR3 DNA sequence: TGTGCCAGCAGCCTACAAAGGGGCACTGAAGCTTTCTTT.

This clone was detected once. In DNA form, the CDR3 reads TGCAGCGTCCCGGACGGTTCGGGGGGAGGCTACACCTTC. Translation: CSVPDGSGGGYTF. The chain links TRBV29-1 to TRBJ1-2; TRBD1 might be the D (5 bases). The CDR3 length is 13 residues. Germline assignment: CDR1 SQVTM and CDR2 ANQGSEA. Between the trimmed V and J ends, which lost 6 bases and 8 bases, there was a span of 19 bases.

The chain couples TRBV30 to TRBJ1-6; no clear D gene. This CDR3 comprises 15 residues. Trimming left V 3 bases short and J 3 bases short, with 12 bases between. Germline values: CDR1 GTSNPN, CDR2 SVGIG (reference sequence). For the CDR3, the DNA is TGTGCCTGGAGATGGCAGGCGATCTATAATTCACCCCTCCACTTT. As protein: CAWRWQAIYNSPLHF.

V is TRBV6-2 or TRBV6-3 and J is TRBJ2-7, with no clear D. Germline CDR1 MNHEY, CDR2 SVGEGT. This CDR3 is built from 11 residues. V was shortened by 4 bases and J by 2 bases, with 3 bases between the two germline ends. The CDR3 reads CASSFTYEQYF. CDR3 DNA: TGTGCCAGCAGTTTCACCTACGAGCAGTACTTC.